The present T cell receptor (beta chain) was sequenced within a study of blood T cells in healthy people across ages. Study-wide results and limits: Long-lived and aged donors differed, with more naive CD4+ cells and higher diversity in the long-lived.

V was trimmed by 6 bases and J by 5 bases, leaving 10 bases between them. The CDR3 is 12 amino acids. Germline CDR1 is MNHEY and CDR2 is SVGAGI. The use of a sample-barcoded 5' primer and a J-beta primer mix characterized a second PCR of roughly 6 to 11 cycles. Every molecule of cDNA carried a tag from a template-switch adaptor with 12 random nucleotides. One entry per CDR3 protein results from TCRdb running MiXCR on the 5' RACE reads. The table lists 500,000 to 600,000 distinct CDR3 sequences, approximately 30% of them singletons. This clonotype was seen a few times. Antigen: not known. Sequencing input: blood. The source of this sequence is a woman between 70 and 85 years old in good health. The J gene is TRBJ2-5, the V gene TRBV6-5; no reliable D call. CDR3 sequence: CASSHDTETQYF. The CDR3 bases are TGTGCCAGCAGCCACGACACGGAGACCCAGTACTTC.